This entry lists 26 T cell receptor beta chains sequenced from one sample in a study of shared clonotypes between healthy human individuals (dated by TCRdb to 2018 to 2021). The receptor library was made with the immunoSEQ multiplex PCR assay. Sourced from immuneACCESS, this table was stored by TCRdb with only in-frame sequences that have V and J called. A share of the clones is absent; for the studies checked, an unresolved V gene accounts for under half, and the remainder has no known explanation. Counted in this sample were roughly 590,000 clones; roughly 95% of them appeared once. The top ten hold around 0.11% of the sample. CD8 naive samples consisted of CD45RO-negative cells that were positively selected for CCR7, yielding a CD45RA+CCR7+ population without TemRA cells. Material for sequencing was naive CD8+ T cells sorted from blood. The cell subset or site label, as the study defines it: CD45RA+CCR7+. The receptors derive from a woman in her 30s in good health.

The chain uses TRBV15 and TRBJ1-1; D ambiguous. The CDR3 totals 14 residues. The V gene's germline CDR1 is LNHNV and CDR2 YYDKDF (reference sequence). V dropped 9 bases and J dropped 2 bases, with 16 bases sitting between them. The CDR3 nucleotides are TGTGCCACAAGGAAGACTACCTCAAACACTGAAGCTTTCTTT. It is translated as CATRKTTSNTEAFF.

The chain carries TRBV6-1 and TRBJ2-3, with 8 positions matching TRBD1. The J segment lost 2 bases and the V segment lost 4 bases, leaving 20 bases of the junction unmatched. The germline V gene has CDR1 MNHNS and CDR2 SASEGT. The length of the CDR3 is 20 residues. CDR3 loop: CASSVPMDRVKFGNTDTQYF. In nucleotides, the CDR3 is TGTGCCAGCAGTGTTCCAATGGACAGGGTAAAGTTCGGGAACACAGATACGCAGTATTTT.

The chain carries TRBV5-6 and TRBJ1-2; a possible D gene is TRBD1 (6 bases). Trimming shortened V by 4 bases and J by 4 bases, and 11 bases separated the two germline ends. CDR3 length: 13 amino acids. Germline V lookup: CDR1 SGHDT, CDR2 YYEEEE. The CDR3 DNA follows: TGTGCCAGCAGCACTGACAGGACCTATGGCTACACCTTC. It translates to CASSTDRTYGYTF.

This chain links TRBV4-1 with TRBJ2-7; TRBD2 matches at 8 bases. CDR1 is MGHRA and CDR2 is YSYEKL in the germline V gene. The ends lost 3 bases at V and 4 bases at J; junction bases unmatched: 8. The CDR3 runs to 15 residues. The CDR3 DNA reads as TGCGCCAGCAGCCATAGATCGGGAGGGCCGTACGAGCAGTACTTC. This translates into CASSHRSGGPYEQYF.

This chain joins TRBV7-9 and TRBJ2-5, with D perhaps matching TRBD1 (5 bases). Trimming removed 2 bases from V and 2 bases from J, with 9 bases in between. Germline CDR1 reads SEHNR; CDR2 reads FQNEAQ (reference sequence). This CDR3 has 14 residues. The CDR3 DNA reads TGTGCCAGCAGCTTATCCAGGGAACAAGAGACCCAGTACTTC. Amino acid sequence: CASSLSREQETQYF.

CDR3 in amino acids: CASSLADSHNEQFF. CDR3 DNA sequence: TGTGCCAGCAGTTTGGCTGACTCACACAATGAGCAGTTCTTC. The chain carries TRBV28 and TRBJ2-1, with unresolved D. The germline V gene encodes CDR1 MDHEN and CDR2 SYDVKM. The ends were cut back, 3 bases at V and 5 bases at J, with 11 bases in the middle. CDR3 length equals 14 residues.

This rearrangement joins TRBV6-1 to TRBJ1-4; 7 bases match TRBD1. Looked up from germline, CDR1 is MNHNS and CDR2 is SASEGT. The CDR3 sequence is 15 residues long. The junction had 7 bases not matched to a gene; V was cut back by 2 bases and J by 7 bases. The CDR3 spells CASSEWTGPGEKLFF. DNA of the CDR3: TGTGCCAGCAGTGAATGGACAGGACCGGGTGAAAAACTGTTTTTT.

The V and J genes are TRBV5-1 and TRBJ2-7, with D perhaps given as TRBD1 or TRBD2 (5 bases each). Germline V lookup: CDR1 SGHRS, CDR2 YFSETQ. The V gene lost 0 bases and the J gene lost 6 bases, with 13 bases spanning the gap. The CDR3 contains 14 residues. The CDR3, as DNA: TGCGCCAGCAGCTTGGAGGGACCCTTCCTCGAGCAGTACTTC. Translation gives CASSLEGPFLEQYF.

V gene TRBV30 combines with J gene TRBJ2-5, with 10 bases fitting TRBD2. Germline V lookup: CDR1 GTSNPN, CDR2 SVGIG (reference sequence). V gave up 4 bases and J gave up 4 bases; unmatched junction bases: 12. The CDR3 has 16 residues. CDR3 nucleotides: TGTGCCTGGAATAGTGGAGCGGGAGGGCCGCGAGAGACCCAGTACTTC. Translated: CAWNSGAGGPRETQYF.

This sequence joins TRBV15 and TRBJ2-1, with D perhaps matching TRBD2 (6 bases). The germline V and J ends were trimmed by 0 bases and 0 bases, with 21 bases remaining between them. There are 20 residues in the CDR3. The germline V gene has CDR1 LNHNV and CDR2 YYDKDF (reference sequence). The CDR3 spells CATSREFWAEGWSSYNEQFF. The CDR3 DNA follows: TGTGCCACCAGCAGAGAGTTCTGGGCGGAGGGATGGAGCTCCTACAATGAGCAGTTCTTC. Full variable domain (outside the CDR3, taken from reference TRBV15 and TRBJ2-1): DAMVIQNPRYQVTQFGKPVTLSCSQTLNHNVMYWYQQKSSQAPKLLFHYYDKDFNNEADTPDNFQSRRPNTSFCFLDIRSPGLGDTAMYLCATSREFWAEGWSSYNEQFFGPGTRLTVL.

This clone has a single count. V and J are TRBV9 and TRBJ2-7; D is ambiguous. CDR1 is SGDLS, CDR2 YYNGEE, per germline. V lost 4 bases and J lost 5, with 13 bases in between. This CDR3 has 13 residues. In nucleotides, the CDR3 is TGTGCCAGCAGCAAAGACATGATCCACGAGCAGTACTTC. This sequence encodes CASSKDMIHEQYF. The full variable domain, with the rest looked up from reference TRBV9 and TRBJ2-7, is DSGVTQTPKHLITATGQRVTLRCSPRSGDLSVYWYQQSLDQGLQFLIQYYNGEERAKGNILERFSAQQFPDLHSELNLSSLELGDSALYFCASSKDMIHEQYFGPGTRLTVT.

This clone appeared a single time. The chain is built from TRBV5-1 and TRBJ2-4; D gene unclear. This CDR3 contains 13 residues. Trimming pared 0 bases from V and 11 bases from J, leaving 12 bases between. Per the germline V gene, CDR1 is SGHRS and CDR2 is YFSETQ. The CDR3 spells CASSLDTTTVQYF. In nucleotides, the CDR3 is TGCGCCAGCAGCTTGGACACTACGACTGTTCAGTACTTC.

The CDR3 DNA reads as TGCGCCAGCAGCCAAGATCCCCTCCAGCGGAGCACAGATACGCAGTATTTT. This encodes CASSQDPLQRSTDTQYF. The chain employs TRBV4-1 and TRBJ2-3; D perhaps matches TRBD2 (5 bases). The CDR3 runs 17 residues. In germline, CDR1 is MGHRA, CDR2 YSYEKL. V gave up 0 bases and J gave up 0 bases, with 13 bases separating them.

The chain is built from TRBV2 and TRBJ2-4, with D possibly matching TRBD2 (10 bases). CDR3 length equals 23 residues. V lost 5 bases and J 0 bases, leaving 35 bases between the germline ends. Germline V gene lookup returns CDR1 SNHLY and CDR2 FYNNEI. CDR3 nucleotides: TGTGCCAGCAGTCAAGTCGTAGCGGGAGGCTGGGACAGGGAGCCACAAGCCAAAAACATTCAGTACTTC. Translation gives CASSQVVAGGWDREPQAKNIQYF.

This chain uses TRBV11-2 with TRBJ2-7; D is unresolved. Germline V gene data show CDR1 as SGHAT and CDR2 as FQNNGV. V was pared by 2 bases and J by 3 bases, with 8 bases between. This CDR3 spans 13 amino acids. CDR3 coding DNA: TGTGCCAGCAGCTTATATTCCCTCTACGAGCAGTACTTC. It translates to CASSLYSLYEQYF.

The chain uses TRBV27 and TRBJ2-7; 9 bases are a match to TRBD1. This CDR3 has 15 amino acids. V gave up 3 bases and J gave up 0 bases; unmatched junction bases: 3. CDR1 MNHEY and CDR2 SMNVEV come from the germline V gene (reference sequence). The CDR3: CASSFWDRVSYEQYF. The CDR3 region has the DNA TGTGCCAGCAGTTTTTGGGACAGGGTCTCCTACGAGCAGTACTTC.

The chain links TRBV28 to TRBJ2-3; TRBD1 is a possible D gene (5 bases). CDR3 size: 9 residues. The germline CDR1 and CDR2 sequences are MDHEN and SYDVKM. The ends were cut back, 8 bases at V and 13 bases at J, with 10 bases in the middle. CDR3 nucleotide sequence: TGTGCCAGCCCGGTCAGGGAGTATTTT. Translation gives CASPVREYF.

The chain carries TRBV10-3 and TRBJ2-3; D not resolved. Between the trimmed V and J ends, which lost 2 bases and 4 bases, there was a span of 13 bases. Germline V gene sequence: CDR1 ENHRY, CDR2 SYGVKD. The CDR3 consists of 15 residues. This chain's CDR3 is CAISEMAGGPDTQYF. The CDR3 coding sequence is TGTGCCATCAGTGAGATGGCCGGCGGTCCAGATACGCAGTATTTT.

The genes are TRBV28 and TRBJ2-7, with TRBD2 matching over 12 bases. Germline-derived CDR1 and CDR2 are MDHEN and SYDVKM. Trimming at V came to 7 bases and at J to 6 bases, leaving 4 bases not matched to a gene. CDR3 size: 13 residues. The CDR3 region is CASTGLAGVEQYF. In DNA form, the CDR3 reads TGTGCCAGCACGGGACTAGCGGGTGTCGAGCAGTACTTC.

This sequence joins TRBV25-1 and TRBJ2-3; D remains ambiguous. CDR1 is MGHDK and CDR2 is SYGVNS in the germline V gene. The CDR3 sequence is 15 residues long. V dropped 1 base and J dropped 0 bases, with 8 bases sitting between them. CDR3: CASSESHGSTDTQYF. CDR3 nucleotide sequence: TGTGCCAGCAGTGAATCTCACGGCAGCACAGATACGCAGTATTTT.

The rearrangement joins TRBV21-1 to TRBJ2-1; the table calls TRBD1, which could not be checked here. TRBV21-1 has pseudogene status. The CDR3 is 14 residues long. DNA for the CDR3: TGTGCCAGCAATGGCGTGAGGACAGATGGTGAGCAGTTCTTC. This gives the protein CASNGVRTDGEQFF.

This sequence joins TRBV5-4 and TRBJ2-1; D tentatively reads TRBD1 or TRBD2 (5 bases each). CDR1 is SGHNT and CDR2 is YYREEE in the germline V gene (reference sequence). This CDR3 has 12 amino acids. V gave up 9 bases and J gave up 6 bases, with 13 bases separating them. Here the CDR3 reads CATNLGANEQFF. For the CDR3, the DNA is TGTGCCACCAACCTCGGGGCCAATGAGCAGTTCTTC.

This chain joins TRBV28 and TRBJ2-7; D gene ambiguous. Deletions cut 3 bases from V and 3 bases from J, with 6 bases between. Per the germline V gene, CDR1 is MDHEN and CDR2 is SYDVKM. CDR3 size: 12 residues. Written as DNA, the CDR3 is TGTGCCAGCAGTTTGGAACTCTACGAGCAGTACTTC. Protein sequence: CASSLELYEQYF.

V is TRBV5-6 and J is TRBJ2-5, with D hard to call. The end of the DNA is better explained by TRBJ2-7, so the J call may be wrong. Germline V gene sequence: CDR1 SGHDT, CDR2 YYEEEE. The CDR3 sequence is 13 residues long. Written as DNA, the CDR3 is TGTGCCAGCAGCTTAAACCTTGACTACGAGCAGTACTTC. Its protein is CASSLNLDYEQYF.

The gene calls are TRBV28 and TRBJ2-1, with D hard to call. The ends were cut back, 5 bases at V and 13 bases at J, with 15 bases in the middle. Germline V CDR1 and CDR2: MDHEN, SYDVKM. This CDR3 spans 12 amino acids. The CDR3: CASSQTPNRQFF. In nucleotides, the CDR3 is TGTGCCAGCAGTCAAACTCCGAATCGACAGTTCTTC.

The V and J genes are TRBV9 and TRBJ2-6; the D gene is possibly TRBD1 (6 bases). The CDR3 length is 15 residues. Germline CDR1 reads SGDLS; CDR2 reads YYNGEE. V gave up 0 bases and J gave up 5 bases, with 9 bases separating them. The CDR3 reads CASSVVTGWANVLTF. The CDR3 coding sequence is TGTGCCAGCAGCGTAGTAACAGGGTGGGCCAACGTCCTGACTTTC.